This T cell receptor (beta chain) was obtained from a study of CD8 T cells in Susac syndrome. With random hexamers, roughly 0.45 to 1 ug RNA was reverse transcribed. MiXCR, applied by TCRdb to the immunoSEQ multiplex PCR reads, yields one record per CDR3 protein. The sample comprises about 300,000 distinct CDR3 sequences, about 82% of which are singletons, and 0.21% rests with the top ten. The CDR3 consists of 12 residues. CDR1 and CDR2 from the germline V gene are GTSNPN and SVGIG (reference sequence). The V end lost 3 bases, the J end lost 5 bases, and 9 bases lay between the germline ends. High-throughput TCR beta sequencing covered peripheral CD8+ and CD4+ T cells.

This chain links TRBV30 with TRBJ2-3, with D unresolved. Sequencing used CD8+ T cells from PBMCs. This clonotype originated in a human donor with multiple sclerosis. As DNA, the CDR3 is TGTGCCTGGAGCGACGGTGGAGATACGCAGTATTTT. As protein: CAWSDGGDTQYF.